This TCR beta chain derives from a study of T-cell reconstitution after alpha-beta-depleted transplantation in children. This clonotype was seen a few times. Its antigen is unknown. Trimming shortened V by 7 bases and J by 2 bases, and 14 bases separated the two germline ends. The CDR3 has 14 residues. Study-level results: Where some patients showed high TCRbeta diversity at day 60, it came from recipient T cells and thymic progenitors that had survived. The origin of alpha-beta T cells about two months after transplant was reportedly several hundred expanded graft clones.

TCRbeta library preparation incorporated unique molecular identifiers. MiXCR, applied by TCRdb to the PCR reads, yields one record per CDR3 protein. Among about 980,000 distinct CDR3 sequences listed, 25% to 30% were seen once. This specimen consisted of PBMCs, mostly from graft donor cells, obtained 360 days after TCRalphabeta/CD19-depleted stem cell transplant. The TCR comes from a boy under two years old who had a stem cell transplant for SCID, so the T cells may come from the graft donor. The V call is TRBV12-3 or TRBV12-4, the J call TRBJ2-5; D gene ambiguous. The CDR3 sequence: CASTSLFVQETQYF. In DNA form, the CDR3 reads TGTGCCAGCACTTCCCTCTTCGTTCAAGAGACCCAGTACTTC.